This entry features one T cell receptor beta chain sequence. The antigen is unknown. The sample is drawn from a study of T cells expressing NK-cell markers. About the research overall: Source material for TCR beta repertoires consisted of sorted CD3+CD56+NKG2C+, CD3+CD56+NKG2C- and CD3+CD56-NKG2C+ T cells. The study's findings and limits: Several donors had dominant NKG2C+ clonotypes that comprised roughly 1.0-7.5% of their CD8+ T cells.

The authors made TCR beta cDNA libraries by 5'RACE template switching. This switching added a universal primer site and UMIs. TCRdb reprocessed the 5' RACE reads, keeping one entry per CDR3 protein, no DNA. Recorded for this sample: about 380,000 distinct CDR3 sequences. Germline assignment: CDR1 DFQATT and CDR2 SNEGSKA (reference sequence). The CDR3 has 13 amino acids. The sequencing input was blood T cells: a sorted CD56 or NKG2C T cell subset, CD4+ or CD8+ T cells, or bulk PBMC T cells (not recorded which). This TCR came from a man aged 18-75 years in good health. The chain has TRBV20-1 and TRBJ2-4. The CDR3: CSAGDLAKNIQYF.